These 7 T cell receptor beta chains came from one sample sequenced in a study of OX40 agonist ivuxolimab in advanced cancers. TCRdb's table, derived via immunoSEQ multiplex PCR, lists solely in-frame clones and lacks some. The sample has 37,000 or so clones; about 85% are singletons. The sample consisted of CD4+ or CD8+ T cells sorted from blood, taken in a trial of the OX40 agonist ivuxolimab. Receptor source: an adult with an advanced solid tumor such as melanoma, head and neck, liver or kidney cancer.

The chain employs TRBV10-3 and TRBJ2-7; D ambiguous. V was shortened by 2 bases and J by 7 bases, with 6 bases between the two germline ends. This CDR3 is 11 amino acids long. CDR1 and CDR2 (germline): ENHRY, SYGVKD. As DNA, the CDR3 is TGTGCCATCAGTGAGGTGGGGGAGCAGTACTTC. This translates into CAISEVGEQYF.

This chain uses TRBV10-3 with TRBJ1-1; 7 positions agree with TRBD1. V lost 2 bases and J lost 0; bases outside the gene matches: 3. The CDR3 sequence is 15 residues long. Germline assignment: CDR1 ENHRY and CDR2 SYGVKD. The CDR3 DNA sequence: TGTGCCATCAGTGAGCGGGGACAGATGAACACTGAAGCTTTCTTT. It codes for CAISERGQMNTEAFF.

The V call is TRBV2, the J call TRBJ2-4; 14 nucleotides match TRBD2. Germline CDR1 is SNHLY and CDR2 is FYNNEI. Trimming at V came to 4 bases and at J to 0 bases, leaving 5 bases not matched to a gene. This CDR3 is 18 amino acids long. CDR3 sequence reads: CASSGTSGGRLAKNIQYF. The CDR3 nucleotides read TGTGCCAGCAGTGGGACTAGCGGGGGGAGACTAGCCAAAAACATTCAGTACTTC.

This clone was detected once. The chain combines TRBV4-3 with TRBJ2-7, with 7 bases that match TRBD2. The CDR3 consists of 16 residues. The trim removed 2 bases at V and 4 bases at J, leaving 11 bases unmatched. Germline V CDR1 and CDR2: LGHNA, YSLEER. For the CDR3, the DNA is TGCGCCAGCAGCCAACTCCTGGGGGGGATGGCGTACGAGCAGTACTTC. It encodes CASSQLLGGMAYEQYF.

The CDR3 nucleotides read TGCGCCAGCAGCCCCTGGGACGGGGGTTCGGACACCGGGGAGCTGTTTTTT. Encoded protein: CASSPWDGGSDTGELFF. The rearrangement joins TRBV4-1 to TRBJ2-2; a possible D gene is TRBD2 (6 bases). The V and J ends lost 4 bases and 3 bases respectively, with 18 bases between them. This CDR3 region has 17 residues. The germline gives CDR1 MGHRA, CDR2 YSYEKL.

This sequence joins TRBV4-1 and TRBJ2-5; 12 bases align to TRBD2. The germline V gene has CDR1 MGHRA and CDR2 YSYEKL. CDR3 length equals 17 residues. J gave up 2 bases and V 0 bases, and 4 bases lay outside the gene matches. CDR3 bases: TGCGCCAGCAGCCAAGAGACTAGCGGGGGCCTACAAGAGACCCAGTACTTC. The encoded protein is CASSQETSGGLQETQYF.

The rearrangement joins TRBV30 to TRBJ1-2, with a tentative D call TRBD1 (6 bases). From germline, CDR1 is GTSNPN and CDR2 SVGIG (reference sequence). The V and J ends lost 5 bases and 7 bases respectively, with 20 bases between them. This CDR3 has 14 amino acids. Written as DNA, the CDR3 is TGTGCCTGGGAGATGGACAGAGTCGGCCCTGGCTACACCTTC. Its protein is CAWEMDRVGPGYTF.